Detailed here is one T cell receptor beta chain. The target of this receptor is not known. Base-call qualities are not available, and no considerably larger clone is one nucleotide away. The 35 to 40 donors, aged about 6 to 100 years, were systemically healthy Caucasian individuals from Russia. Each donor gave about 9.2 milliliters of peripheral blood, drawn into EDTA-treated Vacutainer tubes. Ficoll-Paque density-gradient centrifugation was used to isolate PBMCs, with at least 6.5 million obtained per sample. Trizol reagent was used to extract total RNA from the PBMCs, yielding at least 5.5 micrograms per sample. For every donor, an aliquot of PBMCs went through flow cytometry to measure the percentages of naive CD45RAhigh/CD27high T cells. The sample comes from a study of blood T cells in healthy people across ages (dated by TCRdb to 2015 to 2017). In terms of the full investigation: Template switching captured roughly one uniquely barcoded TCR beta cDNA molecule per two T cells in model experiments. Using deep sequencing normalized with unique cDNA molecular identifiers, the study measured how TCR beta repertoire diversity changes with age. Four age groups were formed from the donors: young (average 16 years), middle-aged (around 39), aged (62) and long-lived (approximately 78). To avoid experimental bias, donors of different ages were randomly spread across the sequencing lanes. The study analyzed two additional independent replicas of 1 million unique cDNA reads from the same blood draw for two donors, one aged 18 to 30 and one aged 80 or older.

The CDR3, from cysteine to phenylalanine, totals 11 residues. The CDR3 DNA has 33 bases and is translated from base 1. For CDR1 and CDR2, the germline V gene lists WSHSY and SAAADI. Trimming takes 0 bases from V and 10 bases from J, and the germline ends sit 5 bases apart. Library preparation employed 5' RACE. The sample was run on an Illumina HiSeq 2500. A second PCR of roughly 7 to 11 cycles was performed with a sample-barcoded 5' primer and a J-beta primer mix. A unique molecular identifier was introduced onto each TCR beta cDNA molecule by a template-switch 5' adaptor carrying 12 random nucleotides. At least 2.5 million CDR3-containing paired-end reads were obtained from each sample. First-strand cDNA synthesis was performed from all RNA using the Mint cDNA synthesis kit, with priming by a TRBC-specific oligonucleotide. After uracil-DNA glycosylase treatment, a first 18-cycle PCR used universal primers M1SS and BC2_uni_R on all cDNA. As for the authors' bioinformatics: For normalization, 1 million high-quality reads, each with a distinct molecular identifier, were randomly selected from each sample. Reads with shared molecular identifiers were discarded instead of being binned into consensus sequences. MiTCR, run with a Q25 quality threshold and the strictest error-elimination algorithm, handled CDR3 identification, clonotype clustering and error correction. A nonparametric unseen species model using Euler transformation provided a lower-bound estimate of total TCR beta diversity. In-frame beta chains were kept once TCRdb had trimmed the public reads at Q25 with fastp and called clones with MiXCR. For every CDR3 protein sequence, its rows merge into one entry that carries the most common genes and DNA. The authors' filters were not applied to this entry. For this sample the table gives roughly 680,000 distinct CDR3 sequences, of which 40% to 65% were detected only once. The top ten clonotypes cover approximately 15% of the sample.

The study at large found these results: Estimates of total diversity based on one million sequenced T cells were considered lower bounds and underestimates. Compared with the aged group, the long-lived group had more naive CD4+ T cells, fewer expanded clones and increased TCR diversity, suggesting age selection. Bulk unsorted PBMC profiling prevented conclusive comparison of naive and antigen-experienced compartments. Observed TCR beta diversity per million T cells fell roughly linearly with age, and a significant reduction was already apparent by age around 40. Donor CMV infection status was unknown, potentially confounding age-related changes in expanded clonotypes. The percentage of naive T cells measured by flow cytometry correlated strongly with observed TCR beta diversity.

The receptor was isolated from a woman over 75 in good health. Sequencing was done on a sample of blood. The rearranged segments are TRBV10-2 and TRBJ2-3; the D gene is not confidently resolved. The CDR3: CASSESNAQYF. The bases are TGCGCCAGCAGTGAGTCGAATGCGCAGTATTTT.